The clone carrying this T cell receptor (beta chain) was detected many times. CDR3 regions were amplified by Arm-PCR using iRepertoire HTBI primers to build TCR beta libraries. TCRdb reprocessed the multiplex PCR reads via MiXCR and lists one record per CDR3 protein. The sample records a few hundred thousand distinct CDR3 sequences, approximately 22% being singletons. The time point is: persistent/refractory GD, antithyroid drugs over 5 years with positive TRAb. PBMC-extracted RNA yielded the TCR library. These data come from a study of regulatory T cells in long-lasting Graves disease. Whole-study context: Persistent Graves' disease required over 5 years of antithyroid drugs and positive TSH receptor antibodies.

This specimen consisted of peripheral blood mononuclear cells (PBMCs), obtained when the disease was refractory, from a patient treated with antithyroid drugs. The TCR comes from a female donor with Graves disease.

CDR3 amino acids: CASSRLAGGAGELFF. CDR3 bases: TGTGCCAGCAGCAGACTAGCGGGAGGTGCCGGGGAGCTGTTTTTT. The V gene is TRBV7-2, the J gene TRBJ2-2, with 13 bases fitting TRBD2. V shed 5 bases and J 6 bases; nucleotides not matched to a gene: 3. The germline V gene encodes CDR1 SGHTA and CDR2 FQGNSA. This CDR3 region has 15 residues. The full variable domain, its missing parts supplied by reference TRBV7-2 and TRBJ2-2, is GAGVSQSPSNKVTEKGKDVELRCDPISGHTALYWYRQSLGQGLEFLIYFQGNSAPDKSGLPSDRFSAERTGGSVSTLTIQRTQQEDSAVYLCASSRLAGGAGELFFGEGSRLTVL.